This T cell receptor beta chain was documented in a study of blood T cell repertoires in COVID-19. As for the study in general: Samples of COVID-19 (acute and convalescent) were obtained from the United States, Italy and Spain. PBMCs, B-cell-depleted T cells, or T cells provided the cDNA or gDNA that made up the material.

In the original workflow: Amplifying reference gene primers gave estimates of nucleated cell counts. Generated by immunoSEQ multiplex PCR, the TCRdb table keeps only in-frame clones and is missing some. D and trimming come from the DNA, and the V and J calls and clone size come from that table. Altogether about 280,000 clones are present, approximately 85% being singletons, with the ten largest covering roughly 4.6%. The V gene's germline CDR1 is MGHRA and CDR2 YSYEKL. Losses at the gene ends were 3 bases for V and 2 bases for J; bases not matched to a gene: 4. The CDR3 is made up of 14 amino acids. The chain carries TRBV4-1 and TRBJ2-7, with TRBD2 matching over 7 bases. This clonotype was sampled from a man aged 45-65 years with active or convalescent COVID-19. Material: peripheral blood. The CDR3 bases are TGCGCCAGCAGCCAGGGGAGGGTGGCCTACGAGCAGTACTTC. Translation: CASSQGRVAYEQYF.